These 32 T cell receptor beta chains were all obtained from the same sample, sequenced in a study of T cell changes during pregnancy in multiple sclerosis. Sequenced by immunoSEQ multiplex PCR; TCRdb stores in-frame clones only, minus some. The repertoire holds 20,000 to 25,000 clones, with more than 75% as singletons. The source material was CD8+ T cells from peripheral blood mononuclear cells, sampled before pregnancy. The source is a female donor with multiple sclerosis, enrolled in a pregnancy study.

The chain recombines TRBV5-1 with TRBJ2-7; TRBD2 aligns across 9 bases. Germline trimming cut 0 bases from V and 2 bases from J; bases unmatched to any gene: 3. Germline V gene data show CDR1 as SGHRS and CDR2 as YFSETQ. The CDR3 loop spans 15 amino acids. The CDR3 DNA reads TGCGCCAGCAGCTTGGTGTCTAGCGGGACCTACGAGCAGTACTTC. This gives the protein CASSLVSSGTYEQYF. The whole variable domain, filled in from reference TRBV5-1 and TRBJ2-7, reads KAGVTQTPRYLIKTRGQQVTLSCSPISGHRSVSWYQQTPGQGLQFLFEYFSETQRNKGNFPGRFSGRQFSNSRSEMNVSTLELGDSALYLCASSLVSSGTYEQYFGPGTRLTVT.

This clone occurred a few times. The chain links TRBV28 to TRBJ1-1, with a tentative D call TRBD1 (6 bases). The germline V gene has CDR1 MDHEN and CDR2 SYDVKM. The CDR3 covers 15 residues. Between the trimmed V and J ends, which lost 6 bases and 4 bases, there was a span of 18 bases. The CDR3: CASSATSSGVTEAFF. The DNA of the CDR3 is TGTGCCAGCAGCGCCACCTCCTCAGGGGTCACTGAAGCTTTCTTT.

This clone was observed a handful of times. The chain recombines TRBV6-1 with TRBJ2-7; maybe TRBD1 (6 bases). The CDR3 runs to 14 residues. V lost 1 base and J lost 3, with 10 bases in between. CDR1 and CDR2 from the germline V gene are MNHNS and SASEGT. The CDR3 DNA is TGTGCCAGCAGTGAAGAAAGGACAGACTACGAGCAGTACTTC. Its protein is CASSEERTDYEQYF.

The chain combines TRBV6-5 with TRBJ2-1; D is unclear. Germline loops: CDR1 MNHEY, CDR2 SVGAGI. The CDR3 extends over 14 amino acids. The V end lost 2 bases, the J end lost 4 bases, and 9 bases lay between the germline ends. Here the CDR3 reads CASSYHGTYNEQFF. The CDR3 region has the DNA TGTGCCAGCAGTTACCATGGCACATACAATGAGCAGTTCTTC.

The chain carries TRBV25-1 and TRBJ2-7, with D perhaps TRBD2 (6 bases). Trimming shortened V by 4 bases and J by 3 bases, and 10 bases separated the two germline ends. This CDR3 comprises 13 residues. Germline values: CDR1 MGHDK, CDR2 SYGVNS. The CDR3 loop reads CASSVGTLYEQYF. CDR3 in DNA: TGTGCCAGCAGTGTAGGGACTCTCTACGAGCAGTACTTC.

J is TRBJ2-6 and V is TRBV30; 10 nucleotides align to TRBD1. The CDR3 has 17 residues. The V and J ends lost 5 bases and 0 bases, in that order; junction bases with no gene match: 7. Looked up from germline, CDR1 is GTSNPN and CDR2 is SVGIG (reference sequence). This CDR3 is CAWSGTGDFSGANVLTF. The CDR3 nucleotides read TGTGCCTGGTCCGGGACAGGGGATTTCTCTGGGGCCAACGTCCTGACTTTC.

This chain joins TRBV6-4 and TRBJ2-3; D ambiguous. Germline V CDR1 and CDR2: MRHNA, SNTAGT. The CDR3 spans 14 residues. The V and J ends lost 4 bases and 0 bases respectively, with 8 bases between them. The CDR3, as DNA: TGTGCCAGCAGTGCTGAGTCCAGCACAGATACGCAGTATTTT. Translating it yields CASSAESSTDTQYF.

The J gene is TRBJ2-7, the V gene TRBV10-3; TRBD2 matches at 14 bases. With V trimmed by 5 bases and J by 3 bases, 12 bases remained unmatched. The CDR3 length is 18 residues. Germline CDR1 ENHRY, CDR2 SYGVKD. The CDR3 spells CAISSGTSGSQRNYEQYF. The DNA for the CDR3 is TGTGCCATCAGTTCCGGGACTAGCGGGAGCCAGAGGAACTACGAGCAGTACTTC.

The V call is TRBV30, the J call TRBJ1-2; D not certain. Germline-derived CDR1 and CDR2 are GTSNPN and SVGIG (reference sequence). V was cut by 0 bases and J by 6 bases, with 8 bases left in between. This CDR3 has 12 residues. The CDR3 loop is CAWSVPAHGYTF. CDR3 nucleotides: TGTGCCTGGAGTGTCCCTGCGCATGGCTACACCTTC.

The CDR3 region is CASSPRSGRAYEQYF. The CDR3 nucleotides read TGTGCCAGCAGCCCCCGGAGCGGGAGGGCCTACGAGCAGTACTTC. This chain joins TRBV11-2 and TRBJ2-7; 10 bases line up with TRBD2. Looked up from germline, CDR1 is SGHAT and CDR2 is FQNNGV. The CDR3 spans 15 residues. Trimming took 5 bases from V and 2 from J; bases not matched to a gene: 6.

The V call is TRBV28, the J call TRBJ1-1; TRBD1 aligns across 10 bases. Germline CDR1 and CDR2: MDHEN and SYDVKM. This CDR3 is built from 15 residues. The ends lost 1 base at V and 3 bases at J; junction bases unmatched: 2. CDR3 amino acids: CASSLFGQGDTEAFF. The CDR3 DNA reads as TGTGCCAGCAGTTTATTTGGACAGGGGGACACTGAAGCTTTCTTT.

The chain has TRBV5-1 and TRBJ2-7; 8 nucleotides agree with TRBD2. The CDR3 is 16 amino acids. The V and J ends lost 4 bases and 5 bases, in that order; junction bases with no gene match: 14. CDR1 SGHRS and CDR2 YFSETQ come from the germline V gene. The CDR3 DNA sequence: TGCGCCAGCAGCCTCCAGACTAGCGCCACGGGAAACGAGCAGTACTTC. Protein sequence: CASSLQTSATGNEQYF.

The V and J genes are TRBV6-4 and TRBJ2-1; 9 bases align to TRBD2. With V trimmed by 3 bases and J by 4 bases, 4 bases remained unmatched. Germline V gene data show CDR1 as MRHNA and CDR2 as SNTAGT. CDR3 size: 15 residues. The CDR3 here is CASSELAGTYNEQFF. The CDR3 DNA sequence: TGTGCCAGCAGTGAGCTAGCGGGAACTTACAATGAGCAGTTCTTC.

The chain recombines TRBV29-1 with TRBJ1-1; 9 bases fit TRBD1. The germline CDR1 and CDR2 sequences are SQVTM and ANQGSEA. Trimming cost V 7 bases and J 8 bases; bases outside gene matches: 5. This CDR3 spans 11 amino acids. The DNA of the CDR3 is TGCAGCGCCACAGGGGGCCGCGAAGCTTTCTTT. Translating gives CSATGGREAFF.

This sequence joins TRBV6-5 and TRBJ2-3; 7 nucleotides match TRBD1. The J segment lost 2 bases and the V segment lost 6 bases, leaving 8 bases of the junction unmatched. This CDR3 has 15 residues. Germline V gives CDR1 MNHEY, CDR2 SVGAGI. Here the CDR3 DNA reads TGTGCCAGCAGCATACAGGGGAACCCCACAGATACGCAGTATTTT. It yields the protein CASSIQGNPTDTQYF.

The gene calls are TRBV27 and TRBJ1-6; D may be TRBD1 (5 bases). This CDR3 has 16 residues. The V end was cut by 1 base, the J end by 9 bases, with 16 bases between. CDR1 is MNHEY, CDR2 SMNVEV, per germline (reference sequence). CDR3 coding DNA: TGTGCCAGCAGTTTATGGGGGGGAGGAAAAAGTTCACCCCTCCACTTT. This translates into CASSLWGGGKSSPLHF.

This rearrangement joins TRBV7-9 to TRBJ1-2; D gene ambiguous. The V end lost 5 bases, the J end lost 2 bases, and 9 bases lay between the germline ends. CDR1 SEHNR and CDR2 FQNEAQ come from the germline V gene (reference sequence). The CDR3 covers 13 residues. The DNA of the CDR3 is TGTGCCAGCAGCATCCGACAAAACTATGGCTACACCTTC. It translates to CASSIRQNYGYTF.

CDR3 amino acids: CAWSLRTGNEQYF. For the CDR3, the DNA is TGTGCCTGGAGTCTCCGGACGGGAAACGAGCAGTACTTC. The chain employs TRBV30 and TRBJ2-7, with D possibly matching TRBD2 (5 bases). The CDR3 runs 13 residues. Looked up from germline, CDR1 is GTSNPN and CDR2 is SVGIG (reference sequence). The ends were cut back, 2 bases at V and 5 bases at J, with 13 bases in the middle.

Comments on this clone: This CDR3 is also generated by other DNA sequences in the sample. The chain combines TRBV5-1 with TRBJ2-7, with 7 bases matching TRBD1. Unmatched junction bases numbered 2, after V lost 0 bases and J lost 2 bases. The CDR3 contains 14 residues. Germline CDR1 is SGHRS and CDR2 is YFSETQ. As DNA, the CDR3 is TGCGCCAGCAGCTTGGGTCAGGGGGCCTACGAGCAGTACTTC. Translating it yields CASSLGQGAYEQYF.

V usage is TRBV5-1 and J usage is TRBJ2-7; 8 nucleotides line up with TRBD2. Germline CDR1 reads SGHRS; CDR2 reads YFSETQ. J lost 4 bases, V lost 6 bases, and 9 bases had no gene match. The CDR3 is 14 residues long. The CDR3 is CASTLGAGDYEQYF. The CDR3 DNA sequence: TGCGCCAGCACCCTCGGAGCGGGAGATTACGAGCAGTACTTC.

This chain links TRBV9 with TRBJ1-1, with 8 bases lining up with TRBD1. CDR3 length equals 15 residues. V lost 4 bases, J lost 1 base, and 6 bases stayed unmatched. Germline V gene data show CDR1 as SGDLS and CDR2 as YYNGEE. The CDR3 DNA is TGTGCCAGCAGCCCCCGGGACAGGCCGAACACTGAAGCTTTCTTT. It codes for CASSPRDRPNTEAFF.

The V and J genes are TRBV6-4 and TRBJ1-5, with D tentatively TRBD1 (6 bases). CDR1 and CDR2 (germline): MRHNA, SNTAGT. The CDR3 runs to 15 residues. Between the trimmed V and J ends, which lost 5 bases and 2 bases, there was a span of 13 bases. Here the CDR3 DNA reads TGTGCCAGCAGTTTGAAGGGGGGGGGCAATCAGCCCCAGCATTTT. Amino acids: CASSLKGGGNQPQHF.

This clone was detected only once. The chain has TRBV27 and TRBJ2-3; 10 bases are a match to TRBD2. Germline V gene data show CDR1 as MNHEY and CDR2 as SMNVEV (reference sequence). CDR3 length: 17 amino acids. With V trimmed by 5 bases and J by 3 bases, 11 bases remained unmatched. The CDR3 DNA reads as TGTGCCAGCAGTCTGTTTCCGTCTAGCGGGAGAACAGATACGCAGTATTTT. Its protein is CASSLFPSSGRTDTQYF.

The chain links TRBV15 to TRBJ1-2, with D perhaps TRBD1 (5 bases). Germline V gives CDR1 LNHNV, CDR2 YYDKDF (reference sequence). The V gene lost 0 bases and the J gene lost 0 bases, with 8 bases spanning the gap. The CDR3 contains 15 residues. The CDR3 DNA reads TGTGCCACCAGCAGAGAGTCAGGGACTAACTATGGCTACACCTTC. Protein: CATSRESGTNYGYTF. The whole variable domain, filled in from reference TRBV15 and TRBJ1-2, reads DAMVIQNPRYQVTQFGKPVTLSCSQTLNHNVMYWYQQKSSQAPKLLFHYYDKDFNNEADTPDNFQSRRPNTSFCFLDIRSPGLGDTAMYLCATSRESGTNYGYTFGSGTRLTVV.

The rearrangement joins TRBV6-1 to TRBJ2-7; 8 nucleotides agree with TRBD1. CDR1 MNHNS and CDR2 SASEGT come from the germline V gene. The CDR3 totals 14 residues. J lost 1 base, V lost 4 bases, and 3 bases had no gene match. CDR3 sequence reads: CASSGYRGSYEQYF. The CDR3 DNA reads as TGTGCCAGCAGTGGGTACAGGGGGTCCTACGAGCAGTACTTC.

This clone was counted a single time. V is TRBV7-9 and J is TRBJ2-7, with TRBD2 matching 12 bases. Germline V gene lookup returns CDR1 SEHNR and CDR2 FQNEAQ (reference sequence). CDR3 length equals 19 residues. The V and J ends lost 2 bases and 2 bases, in that order; junction bases with no gene match: 13. The CDR3 DNA is TGTGCCAGCAGCTTACCAGAAGGGATTGGACTAGCGGGGACCTACGAGCAGTACTTC. Residues: CASSLPEGIGLAGTYEQYF.

Only one count was recorded for this clone. V gene TRBV19 combines with J gene TRBJ2-1; 16 bases fit TRBD2. V lost 5 bases to trimming and J lost 9 bases; unmatched junction nucleotides: 4. Germline assignment: CDR1 LNHDA and CDR2 SQIVND (reference sequence). The CDR3 is 15 amino acids. The CDR3 DNA reads TGTGCCAGTAGTCTGGGACTAGCGGGAGGGACTGAGCAGTTCTTC. It encodes CASSLGLAGGTEQFF.

This clone came up once. The sample holds other DNA sequences that translate to the same CDR3. The rearrangement uses TRBV27 and TRBJ2-1; D is possibly TRBD1 (6 bases). Deletions cut 3 bases from V and 2 bases from J, with 8 bases between. Germline V gene lookup returns CDR1 MNHEY and CDR2 SMNVEV (reference sequence). This CDR3 spans 14 amino acids. The CDR3: CASSLQGPYNEQFF. CDR3 DNA: TGTGCCAGCAGTTTGCAGGGGCCCTACAATGAGCAGTTCTTC.

The chain joins TRBV7-9 to TRBJ2-7; D might be TRBD2 (7 bases). Looked up from germline, CDR1 is SEHNR and CDR2 is FQNEAQ (reference sequence). The CDR3 is made up of 16 amino acids. Trimming cost V 5 bases and J 4 bases, with 21 bases left between them. The DNA for the CDR3 is TGTGCCAGCAGCCCGAGGGGGGGACTAATTAAGTACGAGCAGTACTTC. It translates to CASSPRGGLIKYEQYF.

J is TRBJ2-4 and V is TRBV7-9, with 7 bases matching TRBD1. Looked up from germline, CDR1 is SEHNR and CDR2 is FQNEAQ (reference sequence). The ends lost 5 bases at V and 4 bases at J; junction bases unmatched: 11. The CDR3 is 16 amino acids. CDR3 coding DNA: TGTGCCAGCAGCCTGGGGACAGCCCGGGCAAAAAACATTCAGTACTTC. It specifies CASSLGTARAKNIQYF.

The chain employs TRBV5-1 and TRBJ2-3; TRBD1 aligns across 10 bases. CDR3 size: 15 residues. Germline CDR1 is SGHRS and CDR2 is YFSETQ. The J segment lost 3 bases and the V segment lost 2 bases, leaving 3 bases of the junction unmatched. CDR3 sequence (DNA): TGCGCCAGCAGCTTTGGGACAGGGGATACAGATACGCAGTATTTT. As protein: CASSFGTGDTDTQYF.

CDR3 DNA sequence: TGTGCCAGCAGTTCCGGGGCAGGGGGCGCGGAGACCCAGTACTTC. Protein sequence: CASSSGAGGAETQYF. The genes are TRBV6-1 and TRBJ2-5; 8 bases agree with TRBD1. The CDR3 runs to 15 residues. The V segment lost 5 bases and the J segment 5 bases; nucleotides outside the gene matches: 10. In germline, CDR1 is MNHNS, CDR2 SASEGT.